The next 3 T cell receptor beta chains were all read from a single sample in a study of vaccination and CD4 T cells after COVID-19. Time point indicated: late sampling 161 to 241 days after vaccination in three convalescent patients. Treatment here: roughly nine-day PBMC culture with coronavirus spike peptide pools or control peptides (ViraFEST assay). Sequencing of DNA taken from cultured CD4+ T cells relied on the Oncomine TCR Beta short-read assay. TCRdb itself ran the PCR reads through MiXCR, one entry per CDR3 protein. Seen here are 20,000 to 25,000 distinct CDR3 sequences, roughly 46% observed once, and the top ten hold about 13%. No antigen has been assigned to these receptors. The sequences come from CD4+ T cells from blood, cultured in vitro, collected about 7 months after SARS-CoV-2 vaccination. These receptors originate from a human donor who had recovered from COVID-19.

The chain has TRBV11-3 and TRBJ1-2; D is perhaps TRBD1 (5 bases). V lost 5 bases, J lost 6 bases, and 10 bases lay in between. The length of the CDR3 is 12 residues. CDR1 and CDR2 (germline): SGHNT, YENEEA. CDR3 nucleotides: TGTGCCAGCAGCCAGGGAGGTGATGGCTACACCTTC. Its translation: CASSQGGDGYTF.

V gene TRBV6-1 combines with J gene TRBJ2-7; no clear D gene. Germline V gene data show CDR1 as MNHNS and CDR2 as SASEGT. The CDR3 sequence is 11 residues long. Trimming pared 7 bases from V and 3 bases from J, leaving 7 bases between. CDR3 nucleotides: TGTGCCAGCAATGTCGGCTACGAGCAGTACTTC. Translated: CASNVGYEQYF.

The genes are TRBV7-9 and TRBJ1-2, with D possibly being TRBD1 (5 bases). Germline CDR1 reads SEHNR; CDR2 reads FQNEAQ (reference sequence). CDR3 length: 14 amino acids. Trimming cost V 6 bases and J 8 bases, with 19 bases left between them. As DNA, the CDR3 is TGTGCCAGCAGGCCATCTTGGCAGGGTGGCGGCTACACCTTC. This sequence encodes CASRPSWQGGGYTF.